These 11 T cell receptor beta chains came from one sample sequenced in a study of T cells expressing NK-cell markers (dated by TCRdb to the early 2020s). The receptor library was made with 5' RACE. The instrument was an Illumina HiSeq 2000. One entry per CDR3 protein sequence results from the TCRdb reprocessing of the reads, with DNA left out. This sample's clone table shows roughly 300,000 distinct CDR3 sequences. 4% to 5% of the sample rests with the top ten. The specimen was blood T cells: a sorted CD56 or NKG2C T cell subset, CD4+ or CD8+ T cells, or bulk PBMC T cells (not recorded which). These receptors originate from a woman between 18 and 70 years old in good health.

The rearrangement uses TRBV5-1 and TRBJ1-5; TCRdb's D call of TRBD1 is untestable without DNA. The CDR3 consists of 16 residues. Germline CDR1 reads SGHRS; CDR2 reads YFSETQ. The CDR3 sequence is CASSFGGPAGNQPQHF.

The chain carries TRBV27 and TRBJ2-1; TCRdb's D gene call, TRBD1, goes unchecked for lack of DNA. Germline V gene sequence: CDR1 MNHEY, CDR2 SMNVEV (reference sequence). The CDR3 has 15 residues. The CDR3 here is CASSSDRVFYNEQFF.

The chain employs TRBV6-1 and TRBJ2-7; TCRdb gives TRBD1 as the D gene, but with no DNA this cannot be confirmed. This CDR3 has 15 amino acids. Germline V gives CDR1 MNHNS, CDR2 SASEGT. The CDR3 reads CASTDAGTGAYEQYF.

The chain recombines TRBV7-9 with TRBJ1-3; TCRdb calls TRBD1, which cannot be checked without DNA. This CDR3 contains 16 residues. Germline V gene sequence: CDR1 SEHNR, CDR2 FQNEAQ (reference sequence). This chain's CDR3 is CASSFLGRRSGNTIYF.

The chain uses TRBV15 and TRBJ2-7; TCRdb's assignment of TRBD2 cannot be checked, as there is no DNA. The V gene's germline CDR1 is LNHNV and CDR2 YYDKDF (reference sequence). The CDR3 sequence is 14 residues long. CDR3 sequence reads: CATSREGGPGEQYF.

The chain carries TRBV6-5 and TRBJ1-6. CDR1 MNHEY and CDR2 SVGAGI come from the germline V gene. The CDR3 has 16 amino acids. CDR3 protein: CASSYERYSYNSPLHF.

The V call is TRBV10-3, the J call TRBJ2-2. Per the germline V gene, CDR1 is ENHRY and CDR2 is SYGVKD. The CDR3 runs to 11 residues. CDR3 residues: CAVANTGELFF.

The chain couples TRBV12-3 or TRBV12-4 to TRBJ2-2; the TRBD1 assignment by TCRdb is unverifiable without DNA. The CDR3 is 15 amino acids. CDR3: CASIQAWGGAGELFF.

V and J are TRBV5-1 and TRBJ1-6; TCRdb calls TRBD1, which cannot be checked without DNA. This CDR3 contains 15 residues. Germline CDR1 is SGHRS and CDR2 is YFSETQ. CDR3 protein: CASSFTDSYNSPLHF.

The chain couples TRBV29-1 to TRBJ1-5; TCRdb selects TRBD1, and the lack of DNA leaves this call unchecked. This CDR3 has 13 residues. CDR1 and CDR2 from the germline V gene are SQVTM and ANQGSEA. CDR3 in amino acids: CSVAAGSNQPQHF.

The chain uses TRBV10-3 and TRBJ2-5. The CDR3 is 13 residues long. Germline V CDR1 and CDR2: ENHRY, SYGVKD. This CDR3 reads CAISEVSQETQYF.